Described below is a single T cell receptor (beta chain) sequence and its context. The antigen is undetermined. PCR was performed a second time for about 6 to 12 cycles using a sample-barcoded 5' primer and a J-beta primer mix. Every single cDNA molecule received a tag from a template-switch adaptor with 12 random nucleotides. TCRdb independently ran MiXCR on the 5' RACE reads; one entry per CDR3 protein. The sample yields 550,000 to 650,000 distinct CDR3 sequences, about 30% seen once. These data belong to a study of blood T cells in healthy people across ages. The CDR3 runs to 12 residues. CDR1 is SGHDT and CDR2 is YYEEEE in the germline V gene. V lost 4 bases, J lost 8 bases, and 10 bases lay in between. Points from the study as a whole: No conclusive comparison of naive versus antigen-experienced cells was possible with unsorted PBMCs.

Specimen: blood. The chain combines TRBV5-6 with TRBJ2-1; D is uncertain. The clonotype comes from a woman older than 75 in good health. CDR3 residues: CASSPDFDEQFF. As DNA, the CDR3 is TGTGCCAGCAGCCCTGACTTCGATGAGCAGTTCTTC. Based on the CDR3 plus reference TRBV5-6 and TRBJ2-1, the full variable domain is DAGVTQSPTHLIKTRGQQVTLRCSPKSGHDTVSWYQQALGQGPQFIFQYYEEEERQRGNFPDRFSGHQFPNYSSELNVNALLLGDSALYLCASSPDFDEQFFGPGTRLTVL.